The subject of this entry is one TCR beta chain. This sample stems from a study of blood T cell repertoires in COVID-19. Study as a whole: T cells, B-cell-depleted T cells, or PBMCs supplied cDNA or gDNA.

V was pared by 6 bases and J by 1 base, with 5 bases of the junction left unmatched. The CDR3 runs to 15 residues. Germline V CDR1 and CDR2: MNHNY, SVGAGI (reference sequence). The assay was immunoSEQ multiplex PCR, and TCRdb's table has in-frame clones only and misses some. Seen here are hundreds of thousands of clones, approximately 88% observed once, and the top ten hold roughly 6.5%. The source is a man aged 55-75 years who had recovered from COVID-19. The rearrangement links TRBV6-6 to TRBJ1-5, with 8 bases identical to TRBD1. Sequencing was done on a sample of peripheral blood. CDR3 in DNA: TGTGCCAGCAGACTTACAGGGGGGAGCAATCAGCCCCAGCATTTT. It codes for CASRLTGGSNQPQHF.